The 18 T cell receptor beta chains reported below all come from one sample, sequenced in a study of T cell repertoires in cytomegalovirus infection. TCRdb itself ran the reads through MiXCR, one entry per CDR3 protein. Of 900,000 to 950,000 distinct CDR3 sequences listed, roughly 30% were seen once; the top ten hold more than 12%. These receptors have no identified antigens. Sequenced material: cultured CD8+ T cells from PBMCs, taken from culture after CMV antigen stimulation. The receptors come from a human donor in good health (CMV status not recorded). Some clones in this sample may be carry-over from other donors' samples.

The rearrangement joins TRBV7-9 to TRBJ1-1; TRBD1 agrees at 8 bases. This CDR3 region has 15 residues. Unmatched junction bases numbered 3, after V lost 3 bases and J lost 0 bases. Germline assignment: CDR1 SEHNR and CDR2 FQNEAQ (reference sequence). The CDR3 nucleotides read TGTGCCAGCAGCTTCGGGGGACAGGTGAACACTGAAGCTTTCTTT. Translated, it gives CASSFGGQVNTEAFF.

The chain carries TRBV7-8 and TRBJ2-3; D is undetermined. The CDR3 has 15 residues. The germline V gene encodes CDR1 SGHVS and CDR2 FQNEAQ. Trimming took off 7 bases at V and 0 bases at J, with 14 bases between the two ends. CDR3 residues: CASTPGRKSTDTQYF. Written as DNA, the CDR3 is TGTGCCAGCACCCCCGGCCGAAAGAGCACAGATACGCAGTATTTT.

J is TRBJ2-1 and V is TRBV5-1; 8 bases are a match to TRBD1. V lost 4 bases and J lost 2; bases outside the gene matches: 8. Germline CDR1 and CDR2: SGHRS and YFSETQ. The CDR3 length is 16 residues. CDR3 sequence: CASSLLAQGAYNEQFF. CDR3 coding DNA: TGCGCCAGCAGCCTACTCGCACAGGGGGCCTACAATGAGCAGTTCTTC.

The chain recombines TRBV2 with TRBJ2-7, with D possibly TRBD2 on 6 matching bases. This CDR3 region has 14 residues. Germline V lookup: CDR1 SNHLY, CDR2 FYNNEI. V was trimmed by 6 bases and J by 3 bases, leaving 15 bases between them. DNA for the CDR3: TGTGCCAGCAGCGGGAGAGGAAGGGACTACGAGCAGTACTTC. Amino acid sequence: CASSGRGRDYEQYF.

The V gene is TRBV19, the J gene TRBJ1-1; D might be TRBD1 (5 bases). Germline V gene lookup returns CDR1 LNHDA and CDR2 SQIVND (reference sequence). V lost 3 bases, J lost 3 bases, and 11 bases lay in between. This CDR3 is built from 14 residues. The CDR3 DNA reads as TGTGCCAGTAGTATTGGCAGGGTGGACACTGAAGCTTTCTTT. It codes for CASSIGRVDTEAFF. The variable domain in full, completed from reference TRBV19 and TRBJ1-1, reads DGGITQSPKYLFRKEGQNVTLSCEQNLNHDAMYWYRQDPGQGLRLIYYSQIVNDFQKGDIAEGYSVSREKKESFPLTVTSAQKNPTAFYLCASSIGRVDTEAFFGQGTRLTVV.

The chain joins TRBV6-2 or TRBV6-3 to TRBJ1-2; 10 bases are a match to TRBD1. V was pared by 7 bases and J by 7 bases, with 6 bases of the junction left unmatched. Germline assignment: CDR1 MNHEY and CDR2 SVGEGT. The CDR3 runs to 13 residues. The CDR3 region has the DNA TGTGCCAGCAAGGGACAGGGGATCGGTGGCTACACCTTC. Its translation: CASKGQGIGGYTF.

This rearrangement joins TRBV4-2 to TRBJ1-3; TRBD1 matches at 12 bases. There are 14 residues in the CDR3. The germline CDR1 and CDR2 sequences are LGHNA and YNFKEQ. V shed 3 bases, J shed 6 bases, and the junction held 0 bases outside the gene matches. The CDR3 here is CASSQGQGANTIYF. CDR3 sequence (DNA): TGTGCCAGCAGCCAGGGACAGGGGGCAAACACCATATATTTT.

This clonotype was recorded a few times. V is TRBV6-5 and J is TRBJ2-3, with 8 positions matching TRBD2. J was trimmed by 8 bases and V by 4 bases; bases with no gene match: 8. CDR3 size: 14 residues. Looked up from germline, CDR1 is MNHEY and CDR2 is SVGAGI. For the CDR3, the DNA is TGTGCCAGCAGTTCGCGGGGGGCCCGGGCTACGCAGTATTTT. It codes for CASSSRGARATQYF.

The rearrangement uses TRBV12-3 or TRBV12-4 and TRBJ2-2; 11 bases line up with TRBD1. V lost 10 bases and J lost 7; bases outside the gene matches: 14. The CDR3 extends over 16 amino acids. DNA of the CDR3: TGTGCCATTACTACGAGGACAGGGGGCATGGGCGGGGAGCTGTTTTTT. Translating it yields CAITTRTGGMGGELFF.

This clonotype was seen ten or more times. This sequence joins TRBV7-2 and TRBJ2-4; 10 bases line up with TRBD1. Germline CDR1 and CDR2: SGHTA and FQGNSA. V was clipped by 5 bases and J by 0 bases; unmatched bases: 7. The CDR3 totals 17 residues. The CDR3 sequence: CASSKGQGIIAKNIQYF. Written as DNA, the CDR3 is TGTGCCAGCAGCAAGGGACAGGGGATAATAGCCAAAAACATTCAGTACTTC.

This chain connects TRBV27 to TRBJ2-7; D is unclear. Germline V gene data show CDR1 as MNHEY and CDR2 as SMNVEV (reference sequence). Trimming stripped 3 bases from V and 4 bases from J, with 16 bases between. This CDR3 region has 15 residues. In DNA form, the CDR3 reads TGTGCCAGCAGTTTGTCCCGATCGGTTGGATACGAGCAGTACTTC. Protein product: CASSLSRSVGYEQYF.

This clonotype was picked up a small number of times. This sequence joins TRBV12-5 and TRBJ1-1; D is undetermined. V shed 3 bases and J shed 3 bases, with 5 bases lying between them. The CDR3 has 12 residues. CDR1 LGHNT and CDR2 FRNRAP come from the germline V gene. CDR3 region: CASGFLYTEAFF. The CDR3 DNA is TGTGCTAGTGGTTTTCTGTACACTGAAGCTTTCTTT. The complete variable domain, with remaining parts taken from reference TRBV12-5 and TRBJ1-1, reads DARVTQTPRHKVTEMGQEVTMRCQPILGHNTVFWYRQTMMQGLELLAYFRNRAPLDDSGMPKDRFSAEMPDATLATLKIQPSEPRDSAVYFCASGFLYTEAFFGQGTRLTVV.

V gene TRBV19 combines with J gene TRBJ2-1, with TRBD2 identical over 8 bases. The CDR3 has 15 amino acids. Germline-derived CDR1 and CDR2 are LNHDA and SQIVND (reference sequence). Trimming at V came to 4 bases and at J to 7 bases, leaving 9 bases not matched to a gene. The CDR3 DNA follows: TGTGCCAGTAGTAAAGGGTCGGGGGGGCTGAATGAGCAGTTCTTC. This codes for CASSKGSGGLNEQFF.

The V call is TRBV12-3 or TRBV12-4, the J call TRBJ2-2, with 7 bases that match TRBD1. After removal of 6 bases from V and 3 bases from J, the junction contained 7 bases not matched to a gene. The CDR3 has 15 residues. The CDR3 DNA reads as TGTGCCAGCAGCTGGGACAGTATTTACACCGGGGAGCTGTTTTTT. Translated: CASSWDSIYTGELFF.

The genes are TRBV27 and TRBJ1-5; TRBD1 matches 8 bases. The CDR3 length is 14 residues. Unmatched junction bases numbered 6, after V lost 5 bases and J lost 6 bases. The germline V gene has CDR1 MNHEY and CDR2 SMNVEV (reference sequence). CDR3 loop: CASSLSRGPQPQHF. The DNA of the CDR3 is TGTGCCAGCAGTCTGAGCAGGGGGCCTCAGCCCCAGCATTTT.

The V call is TRBV4-1, the J call TRBJ1-5; no clear D. V lost 2 bases to trimming and J lost 6 bases, with 8 bases between them. This CDR3 is built from 13 residues. Per the germline V gene, CDR1 is MGHRA and CDR2 is YSYEKL. The CDR3 DNA is TGCGCCAGCAGCCAATCGGGGAGTCAGCCCCAGCATTTT. Amino acids: CASSQSGSQPQHF.

This clonotype occurred a few times. The CDR3 DNA follows: TGTGCCAGCAGCCAAGTCAGGGGAGCGAACACTGAAGCTTTCTTT. The encoded protein is CASSQVRGANTEAFF. The chain combines TRBV3-1 with TRBJ1-1, with D maybe TRBD1 (6 bases). V lost 1 base and J lost 1, with 10 bases in between. This CDR3 has 15 amino acids. Germline V gives CDR1 LGHDT, CDR2 YNNKEL (reference sequence).

This clonotype was recorded a few times. The chain combines TRBV25-1 with TRBJ1-5, with 8 nucleotides matching TRBD1. V lost 5 bases to trimming and J lost 7 bases; unmatched junction nucleotides: 16. CDR1 is MGHDK, CDR2 SYGVNS, per germline. The CDR3 spans 17 residues. CDR3 sequence reads: CASSQAGGRQGRQPQHF. As DNA, the CDR3 is TGTGCCAGCAGTCAGGCCGGGGGCAGACAGGGGCGGCAGCCCCAGCATTTT.